This T cell receptor beta chain was captured in a study of blood T cell repertoires in COVID-19. About the research overall: T cells, B-cell-depleted T cells, or PBMCs provided the cDNA or gDNA that served as material.

V lost 4 bases and J lost 2; bases outside the gene matches: 7. This CDR3 spans 16 amino acids. CDR1 and CDR2 from the germline V gene are MDHEN and SYDVKM. As processed by the authors: Estimation of nucleated cell counts was performed using reference gene primer amplification. Here immunoSEQ multiplex PCR was the method, and the copy in TCRdb shows in-frame clones only, minus some. V, J and clone size were drawn from that table, and D and trimming were deduced from the DNA. In the table there are about 87,000 clones, 70% to 85% of which are singletons. The chain is built from TRBV28 and TRBJ1-2; 10 nucleotides match TRBD1. The clonotype originates from a woman over 75 with COVID-19, enrolled during active disease. Sequenced input: peripheral blood. CDR3 protein: CASSSPGQGRNYGYTF. CDR3 DNA sequence: TGTGCCAGCAGTTCTCCGGGACAGGGGAGGAACTATGGCTACACCTTC.